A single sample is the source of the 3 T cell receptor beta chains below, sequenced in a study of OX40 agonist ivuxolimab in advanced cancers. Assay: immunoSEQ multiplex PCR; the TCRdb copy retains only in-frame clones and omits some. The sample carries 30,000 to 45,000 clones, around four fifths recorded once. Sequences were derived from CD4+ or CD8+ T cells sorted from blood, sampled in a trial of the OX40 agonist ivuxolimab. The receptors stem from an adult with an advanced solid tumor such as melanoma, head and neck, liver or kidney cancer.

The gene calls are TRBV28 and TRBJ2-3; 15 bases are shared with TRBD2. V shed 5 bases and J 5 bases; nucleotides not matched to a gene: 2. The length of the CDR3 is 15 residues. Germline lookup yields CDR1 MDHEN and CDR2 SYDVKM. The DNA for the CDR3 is TGTGCCAGCAGTGGACTAGCGGGAGGGCGAGATACGCAGTATTTT. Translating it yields CASSGLAGGRDTQYF.

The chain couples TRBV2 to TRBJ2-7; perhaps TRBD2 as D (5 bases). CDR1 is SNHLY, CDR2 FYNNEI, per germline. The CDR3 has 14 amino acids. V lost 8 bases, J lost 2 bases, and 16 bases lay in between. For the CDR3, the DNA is TGTGCCAGCCTAGCACAGCCTCGAACCTACGAGCAGTACTTC. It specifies CASLAQPRTYEQYF.

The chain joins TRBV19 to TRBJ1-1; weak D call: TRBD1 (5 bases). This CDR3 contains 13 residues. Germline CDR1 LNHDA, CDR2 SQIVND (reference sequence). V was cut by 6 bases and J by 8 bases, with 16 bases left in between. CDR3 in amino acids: CASSRRGIREAFF. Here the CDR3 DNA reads TGTGCCAGTAGCAGACGGGGGATTAGAGAAGCTTTCTTT. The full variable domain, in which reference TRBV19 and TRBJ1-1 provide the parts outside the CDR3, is DGGITQSPKYLFRKEGQNVTLSCEQNLNHDAMYWYRQDPGQGLRLIYYSQIVNDFQKGDIAEGYSVSREKKESFPLTVTSAQKNPTAFYLCASSRRGIREAFFGQGTRLTVV.